The T cell receptor (beta chain) under discussion was sequenced for a study of immune evolution from preneoplasia to lung adenocarcinoma. Across the study: HLA loss of heterozygosity: roughly 6.4% AIS, roughly 15% MIA, around 35% ADC, none AAH. General study points: Highest clonality occurred in KRAS-mutant, not EGFR-mutant or double wild-type, nodules.

V lost 0 bases, J lost 5 bases, and 11 bases lay in between. The CDR3 totals 16 residues. Germline V gene sequence: CDR1 MNHNY, CDR2 SVGAGI (reference sequence). About this clone itself: The antigen is not known.

Clones were sequenced by immunoSEQ multiplex PCR, and TCRdb holds only the in-frame ones, with some missing. This table has approximately 11,000 clones, 60% to 85% appearing once. The rearrangement joins TRBV6-6 to TRBJ1-6; perhaps TRBD1 as D (5 bases). The sample was FFPE minimally invasive lung adenocarcinoma tissue. The TCR comes from a person aged 55-80 years with lung adenocarcinoma. The CDR3 region has the DNA TGTGCCAGCAGTTACTCGTCTGCGGGGGATAATTCACCCCTCCACTTT. Its translation is CASSYSSAGDNSPLHF.